The 25 T cell receptor beta chains given below trace back to one sample, sequenced in a study of blood T cell repertoires in COVID-19 (TCRdb year 2020). Libraries were prepared through the immunoSEQ multiplex PCR assay. As stored in TCRdb, this immuneACCESS dataset retains in-frame rearrangements with V and J assigned. A fraction of the clones does not appear; measured against another copy, unresolved V genes explain less than half of the discrepancy, and the remainder lacks a known reason. The sample table lists fewer than 250,000 clones, about 83% of them with a count of one. Together, the top ten hold around 5.5% of the sample. The specimen sequenced was peripheral blood. The receptor source for this set is a human donor in a cohort sampled during active COVID-19.

The gene calls are TRBV27 and TRBJ2-5; D possibly corresponds to TRBD1 (6 bases). CDR3 length equals 15 residues. Trimming shortened V by 6 bases and J by 1 base, and 15 bases separated the two germline ends. Germline values: CDR1 MNHEY, CDR2 SMNVEV (reference sequence). The CDR3 loop is CASSPGQPSQETQYF. As DNA, the CDR3 is TGTGCCAGCAGCCCCGGACAGCCCTCCCAAGAGACCCAGTACTTC.

CDR3 sequence: CASSPGVAGLQETQYF. The CDR3 DNA follows: TGTGCCAGCAGTCCCGGGGTAGCGGGATTACAAGAGACCCAGTACTTC. This sequence joins TRBV6-2 or TRBV6-3 and TRBJ2-5, with TRBD2 identical over 8 bases. J was trimmed by 2 bases and V by 5 bases; bases with no gene match: 10. This CDR3 comprises 16 residues. Looked up from germline, CDR1 is MNHEY and CDR2 is SVGEGT.

V gene TRBV5-4 combines with J gene TRBJ2-3; 8 bases are a match to TRBD2. Germline V lookup: CDR1 SGHNT, CDR2 YYREEE (reference sequence). This CDR3 region has 15 residues. V dropped 4 bases and J dropped 1; count of bases not matched to a gene: 5. CDR3 nucleotides: TGTGCCAGCAGCGGGCCGGGAGGGCGCACAGATACGCAGTATTTT. It is translated as CASSGPGGRTDTQYF.

This clone has just a few counts. J is TRBJ2-7 and V is TRBV5-8; D is unclear. CDR3 size: 11 residues. Germline assignment: CDR1 SGHTS and CDR2 YDEGEE. Trimming left V 4 bases short and J 5 bases short, with 7 bases between. The CDR3 sequence: CASSVKNEQYF. The CDR3 DNA is TGTGCCAGCAGCGTCAAAAACGAGCAGTACTTC. The variable domain in full, with the rest retrieved from reference TRBV5-8 and TRBJ2-7, is EAGVTQSPTHLIKTRGQQATLRCSPISGHTSVYWYQQALGLGLQFLLWYDEGEERNRGNFPPRFSGRQFPNYSSELNVNALELEDSALYLCASSVKNEQYFGPGTRLTVT.

The V call is TRBV10-3, the J call TRBJ2-5, with 8 bases identical to TRBD2. The CDR3 sequence is 13 residues long. Trimming removed 11 bases from V and 4 bases from J; junction bases left unmatched: 9. From germline, CDR1 is ENHRY and CDR2 SYGVKD. CDR3 bases: TGTGCCCTCACGAGTAGCGGGACAGAGACCCAGTACTTC. It translates to CALTSSGTETQYF.

J is TRBJ1-2 and V is TRBV11-2; D unclear. CDR1 and CDR2 from the germline V gene are SGHAT and FQNNGV. This CDR3 spans 12 amino acids. V was pared by 1 base and J by 6 bases, with 6 bases between. The CDR3 protein is CASSLGLNGYTF. CDR3 nucleotide sequence: TGTGCCAGCAGCTTAGGGCTGAATGGCTACACCTTC.

The chain joins TRBV29-1 to TRBJ2-7; TRBD2 is a possible D gene (5 bases). Germline lookup yields CDR1 SQVTM and CDR2 ANQGSEA. The ends were cut back, 6 bases at V and 2 bases at J, with 11 bases in the middle. This CDR3 region has 12 residues. The DNA of the CDR3 is TGCAGCGTCTCGGACTTGCCCTACGAGCAGTACTTC. It yields the protein CSVSDLPYEQYF.

CDR3 nucleotide sequence: TGTGCCAGCAGCCTCGTGGACATGAACACTGAAGCTTTCTTT. It translates to CASSLVDMNTEAFF. The gene calls are TRBV7-9 and TRBJ1-1; the D gene is possibly TRBD1 (5 bases). Germline V gene lookup returns CDR1 SEHNR and CDR2 FQNEAQ (reference sequence). The CDR3 contains 14 residues. Trimming took off 5 bases at V and 0 bases at J, with 10 bases between the two ends.

This rearrangement joins TRBV5-6 to TRBJ2-5; 8 nucleotides align to TRBD1. V was pared by 4 bases and J by 5 bases, with 10 bases of the junction left unmatched. Per germline, CDR1 SGHDT and CDR2 YYEEEE. The CDR3 totals 15 residues. CDR3 loop: CASSRGQERRETQYF. DNA of the CDR3: TGTGCCAGCAGCCGGGGACAGGAGAGGAGGGAGACCCAGTACTTC.

The rearrangement joins TRBV5-1 to TRBJ1-2; D may be TRBD1 (6 bases). CDR1 SGHRS and CDR2 YFSETQ come from the germline V gene. The CDR3 consists of 14 residues. Trimming shortened V by 4 bases and J by 2 bases, and 12 bases separated the two germline ends. CDR3 in amino acids: CASSPTTGNYGYTF. For the CDR3, the DNA is TGCGCCAGCAGCCCTACCACAGGGAACTATGGCTACACCTTC.

The gene calls are TRBV6-5 and TRBJ2-1, with 12 positions matching TRBD1. The germline V gene encodes CDR1 MNHEY and CDR2 SVGAGI. After removal of 5 bases from V and 7 bases from J, the junction contained 6 bases not matched to a gene. The CDR3 consists of 15 residues. Here the CDR3 reads CASSQPGQGANEQFF. CDR3 DNA sequence: TGTGCCAGCAGTCAACCGGGACAGGGGGCGAATGAGCAGTTCTTC.

The chain links TRBV10-3 to TRBJ1-2, with TRBD1 matching over 7 bases. The CDR3 is made up of 15 amino acids. The germline CDR1 and CDR2 sequences are ENHRY and SYGVKD. The J segment lost 0 bases and the V segment lost 4 bases, leaving 5 bases of the junction unmatched. CDR3 nucleotides: TGTGCCATCAGTGTGGACGGGACAGCTAACTATGGCTACACCTTC. It translates to CAISVDGTANYGYTF.

This chain connects TRBV6-1 to TRBJ1-5, with 9 bases lining up with TRBD1. The trim removed 6 bases at V and 3 bases at J, leaving 3 bases unmatched. CDR1 is MNHNS and CDR2 is SASEGT in the germline V gene. This CDR3 has 14 amino acids. In nucleotides, the CDR3 is TGTGCCAGCAGCAGGGACAGGGCCAATCAGCCCCAGCATTTT. Protein sequence: CASSRDRANQPQHF.

The V gene is TRBV7-9, the J gene TRBJ2-3; TRBD2 matches 15 bases. There are 17 residues in the CDR3. The V gene's germline CDR1 is SEHNR and CDR2 FQNEAQ (reference sequence). V was pared by 1 base and J by 6 bases, with 5 bases of the junction left unmatched. The DNA for the CDR3 is TGTGCCAGCAGCTTAGGTTCCGGGACTAGCGGGAGGGATACGCAGTATTTT. Its translation is CASSLGSGTSGRDTQYF.

The chain uses TRBV7-2 and TRBJ2-5, with TRBD2 matching 7 bases. The CDR3 length is 13 residues. CDR1 SGHTA and CDR2 FQGNSA come from the germline V gene. Trimming cost V 1 base and J 5 bases; bases outside gene matches: 1. CDR3 protein: CASSLGLAETQYF. The CDR3 DNA reads as TGTGCCAGCAGCTTAGGACTAGCCGAGACCCAGTACTTC.

This clone was counted between two and nine times. The chain employs TRBV6-6 and TRBJ1-3; D is undetermined. The V gene lost 7 bases and the J gene lost 2 bases, with 12 bases spanning the gap. Germline V lookup: CDR1 MNHNY, CDR2 SVGAGI (reference sequence). The CDR3 is made up of 14 amino acids. The CDR3 sequence: CASTNEIAGNTIYF. DNA for the CDR3: TGTGCCAGCACCAACGAAATAGCTGGAAACACCATATATTTT.

This chain uses TRBV20-1 with TRBJ2-1; 8 bases map to TRBD2. V lost 3 bases to trimming and J lost 3 bases; unmatched junction nucleotides: 7. Germline values: CDR1 DFQATT, CDR2 SNEGSKA (reference sequence). The length of the CDR3 is 15 residues. CDR3: CSASGASGFYNEQFF. In DNA, the CDR3 is TGCAGTGCTAGTGGGGCTAGCGGGTTCTACAATGAGCAGTTCTTC.

By share, this clone ranks as large. This sequence joins TRBV7-8 and TRBJ1-1, with D maybe TRBD1 (6 bases). The CDR3 consists of 18 residues. CDR1 and CDR2 (germline): SGHVS, FQNEAQ. V gave up 0 bases and J gave up 4 bases, with 21 bases separating them. The CDR3 sequence: CASSLASGGEGWVTEAFF. Written as DNA, the CDR3 is TGTGCCAGCAGCTTAGCGAGTGGGGGCGAGGGATGGGTCACTGAAGCTTTCTTT.

V usage is TRBV12-3 or TRBV12-4 and J usage is TRBJ1-1; D unclear. The CDR3 consists of 12 residues. V lost 8 bases to trimming and J lost 6 bases, with 13 bases between them. The CDR3 here is CASGQDYAEAFF. The CDR3 bases are TGTGCCAGCGGCCAGGATTACGCTGAAGCTTTCTTT.

This chain joins TRBV18 and TRBJ1-1; 8 bases agree with TRBD1. Germline CDR1 reads KGHSH; CDR2 reads LQKENI. Trimming took 6 bases from V and 3 from J; bases not matched to a gene: 9. The CDR3 covers 15 residues. For the CDR3, the DNA is TGTGCCAGCTCCCGCGACCAGGGGGCGGACACTGAAGCTTTCTTT. Its translation: CASSRDQGADTEAFF.

The CDR3 DNA reads as TGTGCCAGCTCGGAGGGAGGCCTGAATGAGCAGTTCTTC. It yields the protein CASSEGGLNEQFF. The rearrangement joins TRBV7-9 to TRBJ2-1, with D perhaps TRBD2 (6 bases). CDR1 SEHNR and CDR2 FQNEAQ come from the germline V gene (reference sequence). The ends were cut back, 8 bases at V and 7 bases at J, with 15 bases in the middle. This CDR3 has 13 amino acids.

V is TRBV7-9 and J is TRBJ2-7, with TRBD1 identical over 12 bases. V trimming: 0 bases; J trimming: 3 bases; junction bases outside the gene matches: 6. The CDR3 has 17 amino acids. Germline V lookup: CDR1 SEHNR, CDR2 FQNEAQ (reference sequence). In DNA form, the CDR3 reads TGTGCCAGCAGCTTAGCTGGGACAGGGGGCCTTGACTACGAGCAGTACTTC. Its translation is CASSLAGTGGLDYEQYF.

V usage is TRBV3-1 (or the pseudogene TRBV3-2) and J usage is TRBJ2-1; TRBD2 aligns across 7 bases. The CDR3 sequence is 11 residues long. V lost 4 bases to trimming and J lost 9 bases; unmatched junction nucleotides: 0. Per germline, CDR1 LGHDT and CDR2 YNNKEL (reference sequence). The CDR3 loop reads CASSRGGEQFF. As DNA, the CDR3 is TGTGCCAGCAGCCGGGGGGGTGAGCAGTTCTTC.

This clone was detected only once. The chain links TRBV28 to TRBJ2-6, with D unclear. Trimming pared 3 bases from V and 4 bases from J, leaving 13 bases between. The CDR3 has 16 residues. The germline V gene has CDR1 MDHEN and CDR2 SYDVKM. This chain's CDR3 is CASSFRKMGGANVLTF. Here the CDR3 DNA reads TGTGCCAGCAGTTTTCGTAAGATGGGCGGGGCCAACGTCCTGACTTTC.

The chain links TRBV18 to TRBJ1-6, with D tentatively TRBD1 (6 bases). Between the trimmed V and J ends, which lost 6 bases and 7 bases, there was a span of 13 bases. CDR1 and CDR2 (germline): KGHSH, LQKENI. This CDR3 has 14 residues. The CDR3 DNA reads as TGTGCCAGCTCTGCGAGGGGGACCAATTCACCCCTCCACTTT. This encodes CASSARGTNSPLHF. Full variable domain (missing parts from reference TRBV18 and TRBJ1-6): NAGVMQNPRHLVRRRGQEARLRCSPMKGHSHVYWYRQLPEEGLKFMVYLQKENIIDESGMPKERFSAEFPKEGPSILRIQQVVRGDSAAYFCASSARGTNSPLHFGNGTRLTVT.